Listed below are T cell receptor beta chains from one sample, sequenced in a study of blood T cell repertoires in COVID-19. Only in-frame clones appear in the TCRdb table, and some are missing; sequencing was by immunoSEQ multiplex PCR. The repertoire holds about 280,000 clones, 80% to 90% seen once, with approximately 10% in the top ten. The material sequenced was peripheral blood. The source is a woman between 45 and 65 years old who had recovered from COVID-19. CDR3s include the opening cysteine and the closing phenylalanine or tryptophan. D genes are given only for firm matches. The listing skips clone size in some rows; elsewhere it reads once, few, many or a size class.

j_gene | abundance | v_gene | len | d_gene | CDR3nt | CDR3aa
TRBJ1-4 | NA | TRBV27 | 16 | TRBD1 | TGTGCCAGCAGTCCAAGCCTACAGGGGGCGAATGAAAAACTGTTTTTT | CASSPSLQGANEKLFF
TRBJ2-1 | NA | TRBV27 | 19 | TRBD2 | TGTGCCAGCAGTTTCCCCCGGGACCCCGGACTAGGGGCCTACAATGAGCAGTTCTTC | CASSFPRDPGLGAYNEQFF
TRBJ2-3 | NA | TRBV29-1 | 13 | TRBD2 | TGCAGCACAGTAGCGGGGTCAGCAGATACGCAGTATTTT | CSTVAGSADTQYF
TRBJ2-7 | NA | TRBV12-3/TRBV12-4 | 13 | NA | TGTGCCAGCAGTCCAGGCAAGGTCCACGAGCAGTACTTC | CASSPGKVHEQYF
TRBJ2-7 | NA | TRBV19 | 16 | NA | TGTGCCAGTAGTCCCCAGTTGGGCGCTACCTCCTACGAGCAGTACTTC | CASSPQLGATSYEQYF
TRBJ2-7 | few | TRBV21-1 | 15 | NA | TGTGCCAGCAGCAAAAATGGACTAGCGGGAAACGAGCAGTACTTC | CASSKNGLAGNEQYF
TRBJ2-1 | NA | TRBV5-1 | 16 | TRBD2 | TGCGCCAGCAGCCCGGGAGGGACACTCCCCTACAATGAGCAGTTCTTC | CASSPGGTLPYNEQFF
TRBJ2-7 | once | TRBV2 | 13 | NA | TGTGCCAGCAGTGTTACAGGCGCCTACGAGCAGTACTTC | CASSVTGAYEQYF
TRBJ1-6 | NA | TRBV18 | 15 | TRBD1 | TGTGCCAGCTCACCAGGGACAGTCTGGAATTCACCCCTCCACTTT | CASSPGTVWNSPLHF
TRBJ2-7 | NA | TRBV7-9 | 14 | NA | TGTGCCAGCAGCCCATCGACAGGTGCCTACGAGCAGTACTTC | CASSPSTGAYEQYF
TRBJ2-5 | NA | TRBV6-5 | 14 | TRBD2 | TGTGCCACCACGTGGGTAGCGGGGGGTCAGACCCAGTACTTC | CATTWVAGGQTQYF
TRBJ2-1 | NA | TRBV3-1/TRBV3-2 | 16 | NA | TGTGCCAGCAGCCAAGCGGCAGGCGATATTTACAATGAGCAGTTCTTC | CASSQAAGDIYNEQFF
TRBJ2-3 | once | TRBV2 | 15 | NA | TGTGCCAGCAGTGGGGCCAGGGCCCCCACAGATACGCAGTATTTT | CASSGARAPTDTQYF
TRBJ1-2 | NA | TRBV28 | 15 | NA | TGTGCCAGCAGTTTGAGGGGGGGAGCTAACTATGGCTACACCTTC | CASSLRGGANYGYTF
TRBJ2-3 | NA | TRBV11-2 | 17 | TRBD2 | TGTGCCAGCAGCAAACTAGCGGGAGGGCCGATGGGAGATACGCAGTATTTT | CASSKLAGGPMGDTQYF
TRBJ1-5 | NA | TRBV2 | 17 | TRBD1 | TGTGCCAGCAGCAGAGATCCGGGACAGGGTGGCAATCAGCCCCAGCATTTT | CASSRDPGQGGNQPQHF
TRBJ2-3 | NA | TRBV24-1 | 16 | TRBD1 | TGTGCCACCAGTGAACCCCCGGGACAGGGTGCAGATACGCAGTATTTT | CATSEPPGQGADTQYF
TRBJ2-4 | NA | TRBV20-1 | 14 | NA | TGCAGTGCTAGTCCCGGGACACCCTCTGGCATTCAGTACTTC | CSASPGTPSGIQYF
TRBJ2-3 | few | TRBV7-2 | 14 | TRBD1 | TGTGCCAGCAGCTACGACAGGGGCACAGATACGCAGTATTTT | CASSYDRGTDTQYF
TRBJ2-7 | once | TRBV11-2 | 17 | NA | TGTGCCAGCAGCTTAAACCTTTTCTGGCGGACTCACTACGAGCAGTACTTC | CASSLNLFWRTHYEQYF
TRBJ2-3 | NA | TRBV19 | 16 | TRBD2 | TGTGCCAGTAGTCTTCGGACTAGCGGGTTTGCAGATACGCAGTATTTT | CASSLRTSGFADTQYF
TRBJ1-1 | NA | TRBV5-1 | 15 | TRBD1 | TGCGCCAGCAGCTTGGAAGGGGGCCTGAGCACTGAAGCTTTCTTT | CASSLEGGLSTEAFF
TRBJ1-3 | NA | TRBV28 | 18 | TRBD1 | TGTGCCAGCAGTTTTAACGCGGAAGGGGGCCCCTCTGGAAACACCATATATTTT | CASSFNAEGGPSGNTIYF
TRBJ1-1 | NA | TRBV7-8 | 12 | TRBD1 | TGTGCCAGCAGCTGGGGACAGGGGGAGGCTTTCTTT | CASSWGQGEAFF
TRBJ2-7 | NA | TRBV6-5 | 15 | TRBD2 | TGTGCCAGCAGTCGGACTAGCGGTGCGTCCTACGAGCAGTACTTC | CASSRTSGASYEQYF
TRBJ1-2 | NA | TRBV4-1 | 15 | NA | TGCGCCAGCAGCCAAGATTTGGTTGGTGACAGGAGAAACACCTTC | CASSQDLVGDRRNTF
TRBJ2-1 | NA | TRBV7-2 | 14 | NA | TGTGCCAGCAGCTTAGCAGTTCGGGACAATGAGCAGTTCTTC | CASSLAVRDNEQFF
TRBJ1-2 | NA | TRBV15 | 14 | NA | TGTGCCACCAGCAGAGGGGGAGCTAGTAAAAGCTACACCTTC | CATSRGGASKSYTF
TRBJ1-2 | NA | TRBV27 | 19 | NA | TGTGCCAGCAGTTTATCTACAGACGCCGGCTGGGGGCTGGACTATGGCTACACCTTC | CASSLSTDAGWGLDYGYTF
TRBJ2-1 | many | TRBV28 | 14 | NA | TGTGCCAGCAGTGGACTTATCTCCTACAATGAGCAGTTCTTC | CASSGLISYNEQFF
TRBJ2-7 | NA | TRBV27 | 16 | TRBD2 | TGTGCCAGCAGTTGGGGAAGCGGGGGGAGCTCCTACGAGCAGTACTTC | CASSWGSGGSSYEQYF
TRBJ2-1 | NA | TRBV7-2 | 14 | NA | TGTGCCAGCAGCTTAGCTACCCGTAGTGGTGAGCAGTTCTTC | CASSLATRSGEQFF
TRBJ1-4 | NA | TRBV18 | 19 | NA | TGTGCCAGCTCACCCCCGGTTGGCAGCAGGAGGCCGGTTGGCGAAAAACTGTTTTTT | CASSPPVGSRRPVGEKLFF
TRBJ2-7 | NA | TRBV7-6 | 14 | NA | TGTGCCAGCAGCCTTGACACCCACTCCTACGAGCAGTACTTC | CASSLDTHSYEQYF
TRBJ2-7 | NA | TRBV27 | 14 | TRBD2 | TGTGCCAGCAGCCCCAAGCGGGGCTCCTACGAGCAGTACTTC | CASSPKRGSYEQYF
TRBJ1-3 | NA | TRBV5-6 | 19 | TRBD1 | TGTGCCAGCAGCTTACGACTTTCACTCGGGACAGGGGTCGGAAACACCATATATTTT | CASSLRLSLGTGVGNTIYF
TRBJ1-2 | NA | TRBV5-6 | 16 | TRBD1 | TGTGCCAGCAGCTTGGGACGACAGGGGACGAACTATGGCTACACCTTC | CASSLGRQGTNYGYTF
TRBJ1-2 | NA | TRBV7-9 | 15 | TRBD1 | TGTGCCAGCAGCCCCACGGGACAGGGTAACTATGGCTACACCTTC | CASSPTGQGNYGYTF
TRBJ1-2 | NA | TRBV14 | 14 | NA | TGTGCCAGCAGTAGGGGCGCGGGAATTCGGGGCTACACCTTC | CASSRGAGIRGYTF
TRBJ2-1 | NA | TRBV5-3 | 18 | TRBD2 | TGTGCCAGAAGCTTATCGCCATCAGAACTAGCGGGAAACAATGAGCAGTTCTTC | CARSLSPSELAGNNEQFF
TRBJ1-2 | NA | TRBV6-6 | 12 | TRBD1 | TGTGCCACCGGGGACAGAAAGTATGGCTACACCTTC | CATGDRKYGYTF
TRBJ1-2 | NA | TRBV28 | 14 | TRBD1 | TGTGCCAGCAGTTTAGGCAGGGGGCGCGGTGGCTACACCTTC | CASSLGRGRGGYTF
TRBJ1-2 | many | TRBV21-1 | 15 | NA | TGTGCCAGCAGCAACCGACAGGCTGTGAGCTATGGCTACACCTTC | CASSNRQAVSYGYTF
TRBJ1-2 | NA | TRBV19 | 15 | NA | TGTGCCAGTAGTACCCCTGGCCAGGGCTTCCCTGGCTACACCTTC | CASSTPGQGFPGYTF
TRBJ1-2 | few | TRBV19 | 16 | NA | TGTGCCAGTAGTATATCCGGGGACACGGGAAACTATGGCTACACCTTC | CASSISGDTGNYGYTF
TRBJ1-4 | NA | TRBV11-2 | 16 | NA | TGTGCCAGCACCCTCATGGGAGGGGGGGGTAATGAAAAACTGTTTTTT | CASTLMGGGGNEKLFF
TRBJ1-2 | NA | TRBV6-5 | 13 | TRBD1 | TGTGCCAGCAGCCAGGACAGGGACTATGGCTACACCTTC | CASSQDRDYGYTF
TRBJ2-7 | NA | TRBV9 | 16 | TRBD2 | TGTGCCAGCAGCGTAGGAGAAGGCGGGAGCAGGTACGAGCAGTACTTC | CASSVGEGGSRYEQYF
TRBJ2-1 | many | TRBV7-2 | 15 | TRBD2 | TGTGCCAGCAGCGTTAGCGGGAGGGTCGGCAATGAGCAGTTCTTC | CASSVSGRVGNEQFF
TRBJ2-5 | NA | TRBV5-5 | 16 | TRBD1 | TGTGCCAGCAGCATGGGGGACAGGGCTAAGCAAGAGACCCAGTACTTC | CASSMGDRAKQETQYF